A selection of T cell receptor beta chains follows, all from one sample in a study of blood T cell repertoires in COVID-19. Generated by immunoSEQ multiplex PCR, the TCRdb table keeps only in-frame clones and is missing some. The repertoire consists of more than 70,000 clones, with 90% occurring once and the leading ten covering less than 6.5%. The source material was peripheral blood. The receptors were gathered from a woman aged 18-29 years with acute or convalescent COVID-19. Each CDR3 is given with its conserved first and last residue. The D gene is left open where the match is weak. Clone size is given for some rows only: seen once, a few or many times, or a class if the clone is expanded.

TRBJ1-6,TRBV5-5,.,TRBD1,CASSLEGQASPLHF,TGTGCCAGCAGCTTGGAGGGACAGGCTTCACCCCTCCACTTT
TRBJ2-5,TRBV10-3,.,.,CAISEGGSTSQETQYF,TGTGCCATCAGTGAGGGCGGCAGCACCTCTCAAGAGACCCAGTACTTC
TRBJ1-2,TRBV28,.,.,CASSSGAYGYTF,TGTGCCAGCAGTTCAGGGGCCTATGGCTACACCTTC
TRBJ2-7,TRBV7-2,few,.,CASSLGVSSPYEQYF,TGTGCCAGCAGCTTAGGGGTTAGCAGCCCCTACGAGCAGTACTTC
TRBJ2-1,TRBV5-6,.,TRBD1,CASSEGQGPLGEQFF,TGTGCCAGCAGCGAAGGACAGGGGCCATTAGGTGAGCAGTTCTTC
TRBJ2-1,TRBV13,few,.,CASSSRDSQDNEQFF,TGTGCCAGCAGCTCCCGGGACTCCCAAGACAATGAGCAGTTCTTC
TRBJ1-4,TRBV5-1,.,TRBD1,CASSSGQGATNEKLFF,TGCGCCAGCAGCTCCGGACAGGGGGCAACTAATGAAAAACTGTTTTTT
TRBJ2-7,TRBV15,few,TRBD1,CATSPDRGSYEQYF,TGTGCCACCAGCCCTGACAGGGGCTCCTACGAGCAGTACTTC
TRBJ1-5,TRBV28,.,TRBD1,CASSRDRENQPQHF,TGTGCCAGCAGTCGAGACAGGGAGAATCAGCCCCAGCATTTT
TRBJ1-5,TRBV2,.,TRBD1,CASSAVPGGMGNQPQHF,TGTGCCAGCAGTGCTGTACCAGGGGGCATGGGCAATCAGCCCCAGCATTTT
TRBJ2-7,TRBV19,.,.,CASSNTYEQYF,TGTGCCAGTAGTAACACCTACGAGCAGTACTTC
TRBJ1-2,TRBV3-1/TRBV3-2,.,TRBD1,CASSQLGQGRGYGYTF,TGTGCCAGCAGCCAACTGGGACAGGGCCGGGGCTATGGCTACACCTTC
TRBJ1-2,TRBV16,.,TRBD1,CASSQSQGAYYGYTF,TGTGCCAGCAGCCAATCTCAGGGGGCTTACTATGGCTACACCTTC
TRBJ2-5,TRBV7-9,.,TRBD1,CASSPSATGRETQYF,TGTGCCAGCAGCCCCTCAGCGACAGGGCGGGAGACCCAGTACTTC
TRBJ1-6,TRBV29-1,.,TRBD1,CGVGTGVSPLHF,TGCGGGGTTGGGACAGGGGTTTCTCCCCTCCACTTT
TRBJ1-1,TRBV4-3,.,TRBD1,CASSQVQGGEAFF,TGCGCCAGCAGCCAAGTCCAGGGGGGTGAAGCTTTCTTT
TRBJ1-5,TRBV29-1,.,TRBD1,CSVAGTGGNQPQHF,TGCAGCGTCGCCGGGACAGGGGGAAATCAGCCCCAGCATTTT
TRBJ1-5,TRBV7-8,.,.,CASSPGHNQPQHF,TGTGCCAGCAGCCCGGGACACAATCAGCCCCAGCATTTT
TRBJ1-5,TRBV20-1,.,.,CSASGEQGKGQPQHF,TGCAGTGCTAGTGGTGAACAGGGTAAAGGTCAGCCCCAGCATTTT